This TCR beta chain was captured in a study of T cells in Graves' hyperthyroidism and ophthalmopathy. The TCR beta CDR3 regions underwent amplification using RNA transcripts as the source. TCR CDR3 regions were first amplified by RT-PCR with HTBI primers. TCRdb ran MiXCR on the multiplex PCR reads and lists one entry per CDR3 protein. The sample has about 610,000 distinct CDR3 sequences, 46% seen once; the top ten hold about 8%. This clonotype was picked up many times. Sample: peripheral blood or thyroid tissue (not recorded which). The receptor was derived from a young woman with Graves' hyperthyroidism.

The CDR3 region is CASSQDKADRPTNEKLFF. For the CDR3, the DNA is TGCGCCAGCAGCCAAGATAAGGCGGACCGTCCAACTAATGAAAAACTGTTTTTT. The J gene is TRBJ1-4, the V gene TRBV4-1; D gene uncertain. Per the germline V gene, CDR1 is MGHRA and CDR2 is YSYEKL. The CDR3 has 18 residues. V lost 0 bases and J 0 bases, leaving 14 bases between the germline ends.